This TCR beta chain is drawn from a study of patients and donors after allogeneic stem cell transplantation (TCRdb year 2020). Counted from cysteine to phenylalanine, this CDR3 has 15 amino acids. The only DNA kept is the CDR3, 45 bases in frame from the first base. Via the germline V gene, CDR1 is SGHRS and CDR2 YFSETQ. Trimming takes 2 bases from V and 7 bases from J, and the germline ends sit 18 bases apart. In this sample, this clonotype turned up many times. The specificity of this receptor is unknown. Base qualities are missing; no much larger clone stands one base away. Library method: RT-PCR. The sequencer listed for this sample is NextSeq 550. Through fastp at Q25 and MiXCR, TCRdb rebuilt clones from the public reads, retaining in-frame beta chains. Rows are unified per CDR3 protein, each entry keeping the most common DNA and genes. The sample has about 960,000 distinct CDR3 sequences on record, roughly 18% of them singletons. In total, the top ten clones hold around 5.5% of the sample.

Sequenced input: blood, either unsorted or a sorted T cell fraction (not recorded which). The chain is made from TRBV5-1 and TRBJ1-1, with no confidently assigned D gene. The origin of this receptor is a human donor who was either an allogeneic HSCT recipient or a stem cell or donor lymphocyte infusion donor (not recorded which). It is not recorded whose cells these are; they may come from a transplant donor. The DNA is TGCGCCAGCAGCTTTAGAGGTCAAGTTGAGGGTGAAGCTTTCTTT. Its coded protein is CASSFRGQVEGEAFF.